The T cell receptor (beta chain) under discussion was sequenced for a study of Ad26.COV2.S vaccination and SARS-CoV-2 variants. On the study more broadly: Donor participated within the Ad26.COV2.S arm of the COV1001 trial.

Study-wide findings and caveats: Recipients of either vaccine or placebo displayed similar breadth of non-spike TCRs. Greater spike-specific TCR breadth was seen in vaccine recipients than in placebo recipients.

The sample holds a few counts of this clone. Its antigen is as yet unknown. This CDR3 contains 12 residues. The V and J ends lost 4 bases and 2 bases respectively, with 6 bases between them. CDR1 ENHRY and CDR2 SYGVKD come from the germline V gene. Sequencing was performed with immunoSEQ multiplex PCR; in TCRdb, only in-frame clones are kept and a portion is missing. Of 380,000 or so clones detected, 75% to 90% appear once; the ten largest clones hold over 8.5%. As to treatment: roughly 18 received Ad26.COV2.S at low or high dose, single or two shots; about 5 received placebo; per-sample allocation not given. Sampling was done on day 63 after the first vaccine or placebo injection.

The TCR sequence derives from a person aged 18-60 years who received the Ad26.COV2.S COVID-19 vaccine or a placebo. The chain recombines TRBV10-3 with TRBJ2-7; D unclear. Here the sequenced sample was peripheral blood, taken in a trial of Ad26.COV2.S vaccine versus placebo. CDR3 protein: CAISGGPYEQYF. The CDR3 DNA is TGTGCCATCAGTGGCGGCCCCTACGAGCAGTACTTC.